Included here is one T cell receptor beta chain sequence, with context. Only a few counts were recorded for this clonotype. This clone's antigen is unknown. There are no base qualities to consult, and no much larger clone falls within one base. Donors were a few dozen systemically healthy Caucasian individuals from Russia aged roughly 6 to 100 years. Each donor gave 8 to 10 milliliters of peripheral blood, drawn into EDTA-treated Vacutainer tubes. Ficoll-Paque density-gradient centrifugation was used to isolate PBMCs, with at least 6.5 million per sample. Total RNA, at least 5 micrograms per sample, was extracted from PBMCs with Trizol reagent. For every donor, an aliquot of PBMCs went through flow cytometry to measure the percentages of naive CD45RAhigh/CD27high T cells. The data are from a study of blood T cells in healthy people across ages (dated by TCRdb to 2014 to 2015). With regard to the full study: Template switching captured roughly one uniquely barcoded TCR beta cDNA molecule per two T cells in model experiments. Using deep sequencing normalized with unique cDNA molecular identifiers, the study measured how TCR beta repertoire diversity changes with age. Four age groups were formed from the donors: young (average about 17 years), middle-aged (around 40), aged (around 62) and long-lived (approximately 78). To avoid experimental bias, donors of different ages were spread randomly across the sequencing lanes. The study analyzed two additional independent replicas of 1 million unique cDNA reads from the same blood draw for two donors, one aged 18 to 30 and one aged 80 or older.

Trimming removed 5 bases from V and 5 bases from J; the gene matches leave 9 bases unexplained. Inclusive of the bounding cysteine and phenylalanine, the CDR3 is 15 residues long. Only the CDR3 DNA is retained, 45 bases long and in frame from the first base. From a lookup of the germline V gene, CDR1 and CDR2 are SGHTA and FQGNSA. What the study reported, not specific to this receptor: Total diversity estimates from one million sequenced T cells were considered lower bounds and underestimates. Compared with the aged group, the long-lived group had more naive CD4+ T cells, fewer expanded clones and increased TCR diversity, a pattern suggesting age selection. The CMV infection status of donors was not known, potentially confounding age-related changes in expanded clonotypes. Observed TCR beta diversity per million T cells fell roughly linearly with age, and a significant reduction was already apparent by age about 36. Because profiling used bulk unsorted PBMCs, naive and antigen-experienced compartments could not be compared conclusively. There was a strong correlation between observed TCR beta diversity and the percentage of naive T cells measured by flow cytometry.

Libraries were constructed by 5' RACE. TCRdb names Illumina HiSeq 2500 as the instrument used. A second about 6 to 11 cycle PCR used a sample-barcoded 5' primer and a J-beta primer mix. A unique molecular identifier was introduced onto each TCR beta cDNA molecule by a template-switch 5' adaptor carrying 12 random nucleotides. At least 2.5 million CDR3-containing paired-end reads were obtained from each sample. First-strand cDNA synthesis was performed from all RNA using the Mint cDNA synthesis kit, with priming by a TRBC-specific oligonucleotide. Following uracil-DNA glycosylase treatment, a first 18-cycle PCR with universal primers M1SS and BC2_uni_R was performed on all cDNA. The authors' analysis ran thus. For normalization, 1 million high-quality reads were randomly selected from each sample, with every read carrying a distinct molecular identifier. Reads sharing molecular identifiers were discarded rather than binned into consensus sequences. MiTCR, with a Q25 quality threshold and the strictest error-elimination algorithm, was used for CDR3 identification, clonotype clustering and error correction. A nonparametric unseen species model using Euler transformation provided a lower-bound estimate of total TCR beta diversity. Using fastp trimming at Q25 and MiXCR clonotype assembly, TCRdb reanalyzed the public sequencing data and kept in-frame beta chains. CDR3 protein sequences are deduplicated, and each keeps its most common genes and DNA. These V and J calls originate from TCRdb's pipeline instead of the authors' own analysis. In this sample the table shows about 1.5 million distinct CDR3 sequences, 42% of which occur a single time. Of the sample, roughly 7.9% is held by the ten largest clones.

Material for sequencing was blood. This clonotype was sampled from a woman younger than 35 in good health. The chain links TRBV7-2 with TRBJ2-7, and 10 junctional nucleotides match TRBD2. The sequenced DNA: TGTGCCAGCAGCCCTTTTACTAGCGGGAACGACGAGCAGTACTTC. Its translation is CASSPFTSGNDEQYF.